This record concerns one T cell receptor (beta chain) sequence. Its antigen remains undetermined. Base qualities were left out, and no much larger clone turns up one base away. The data belong to a study of cytomegalovirus exposure and HLA in healthy donors (dated by TCRdb to the late 2010s). Regarding the complete study: An earlier analysis of roughly 570 of the donors reported approximately 280 Gb of sequence data and about 120 million unique TCR beta sequences obtained from around 170 million T cells. An early release covering approximately 600 HLA-typed donors comprised about 300 gigabases of sequencing data and roughly 85 million unique TCR sequences. A later analysis re-examined previously published TCR beta repertoires from just over 650 donors and added high-resolution HLA genotyping to investigate patterns of TCR occurrence. To decide whether each TCR beta V gene segment behaved as functional or pseudogenic, an earlier analysis of several hundred of the donors relied on high-throughput TCR beta sequencing. Along with the roughly 670-subject first cohort, a separate validation cohort of over 90 different subjects was used. Across approximately 400 genotyped donors of the cohort, an average of roughly 230,000 unique TCR beta nucleotide sequences per donor were sequenced, and roughly 17% of those sequences were non-productive. The study was designed to test whether signatures of past pathogen exposure could be identified by cataloging public T cell receptors. Both class I and class II loci were covered by HLA typing, at four-digit resolution. A later genetic analysis used genome-wide SNP genotypes for about 65% of the 666 donors, treating that subset as a discovery cohort. Rather than drawing on any new phenotypic data, the later analysis identified candidate immune exposures from TCR beta sequences and the way those sequences occurred across donors. Donor age, sex, ethnicity and CMV serostatus were compiled together with the repertoire data. The number of donors typed differed by locus, with about 620-630 for A, B, C, DRB1 and DQB1, around 500 for DQA1, 606 for DPA1, and some 440 for DPB1. To predict cytomegalovirus infection status, the study brought together high-throughput TCR immunosequencing, statistical association of individual TCRs with disease status, and machine learning. Every repertoire in the discovery cohort had been generated on one and the same sequencing platform. Because of strong linkage in the cohort, roughly five DR-DQ haplotypes were treated as single units for association and clustering. Among the roughly 400 genotyped donors, 81% belonged to the genetic ancestry cluster associated with self-reported Caucasian donors. The study used immunosequencing to profile the T cell repertoires of 600 to 850 subjects and linked those repertoires to cytomegalovirus serostatus. On the study overall, not on this receptor specifically: Three of the identified cytomegalovirus-associated TCR beta chains were confirmed in vitro to be specific for cytomegalovirus antigens. Cytomegalovirus status was reported to be diagnosed by the classifier with high specificity and sensitivity in both the original and validation cohorts. V-gene and J-gene trimming of TCR beta chains was associated with a missense DCLRE1C variant in a later genetic analysis, and the association was replicated in an independent cohort. When HLA alleles, especially DR and DQ, strongly co-occurred, TCR associations were difficult to assign to individual alleles. Because counts were too low, 15 to 20 rarely observed V segments, including chromosome 9 orphons, were excluded from the earlier analysis of 587 of the donors. Most CMV-associated TCR beta chains appeared to be HLA-restricted in a later analysis, and the HLA associations seemed to be driven largely by CMV exposure. Only TCR beta chains were sequenced in this cohort, and the absence of alpha or paired-chain data limited detectable features. Some IMGT-functional V segments, including TRBV6-2 and TRBV6-3, could not be distinguished by the 87-base-pair reads and were therefore excluded. HLA typing was unavailable for some donors at each locus, so association tests used only the typed subset. In a later analysis, HLA-associated TCR beta chains showed more clonal expansion and lower generation probabilities than non-associated chains that were equally common. Linkage disequilibrium might explain the correlated functional status among segregating V segments, but an unknown experimental factor could not be excluded. Across donors, most TCR sequences were observed very rarely, whereas some public TCRs were present in many individuals. The only immune exposure information available for the cohort was CMV serostatus. The presence/absence analyses assumed that sequencing depth was roughly uniform across donors, and that assumption may not be true. At a false discovery rate of 0.05, a later analysis linked 15,000 to 20,000 TCR beta sequences to specific HLA alleles. In the study, 150 to 200 TCR beta chains were listed as associated with cytomegalovirus. In an earlier analysis of 587 of the donors, most TCR beta V segments appeared in productive rearrangements about 90% or about 30% of the time, broadly matching IMGT annotations. In a later analysis, TCR association rates were found to vary across HLA loci, with the most associated TCRs seen for DRB1 alleles and the fewest for HLA-C alleles. Compared with the roughly 710-donor mean, donors in an Asian-associated ancestry cluster had fewer N-insertions in productive TCRs, according to a later genetic analysis. The authors suggested that the approach could potentially be extended to other disease states and immunological phenotypes. In a later analysis, several top co-occurrence clusters were reported to appear linked to parvovirus B19, influenza, CMV and Epstein-Barr virus. A cluster of highly shared sequence variants was judged likely to represent a technical artifact of the sequencing pipeline. A further reported finding was that TCR beta sequences accurately predicted the HLA-A and HLA-B alleles for most subjects in the first cohort.

The library came from the immunoSEQ multiplex PCR assay. A mixture of 60 forward primers for TCR Vbeta segments and 13 reverse primers for TCR Jbeta segments was used in the multiplex PCR. A multiplex PCR assay on genomic DNA amplified the CDR3 region of rearranged TCR beta genes. Amplified TCR beta libraries were sequenced as 87-base-pair reads on the Illumina HiSeq System. The source study handled its data this way. Across the 600 to 700 repertoires, a later analysis counted about 81 million unique TCR beta chains, approximately 10 million of which were shared by at least two donors. To remove PCR and sequencing errors, raw reads were error-corrected and collapsed into unique sequences using a nearest-neighbor algorithm that merged closely related sequences. To assign V, D and J gene segments, CDR3 sequences were aligned to IMGT reference sequences. For a sequence to be retained, at least a six-nucleotide match to both a V gene segment and a J gene segment was required. A rearrangement counted as productive if the CDR3 had no stop codons and remained in frame with V and J, and every other rearrangement counted as non-productive. Following IMGT convention, CDR3 was defined as the stretch from the second conserved V-encoded cysteine up to the conserved J-encoded phenylalanine. Sequences without an unambiguous match to a single V gene segment were excluded from the earlier analysis of several hundred of the donors. An earlier analysis of approximately 590 of the donors called V segments functional above 56.7% productive rearrangements and segregating when the between-donor standard deviation exceeded 5%. A statistical classification framework was built to diagnose cytomegalovirus status from the catalog of TCR beta chain sequences. A later analysis assigned V and J genes by comparing TCR nucleotide sequences with IMGT/GENE-DB human TR gene sequences. The TCRdist pipeline was used in a later analysis to assign CDR3 sequences and most-parsimonious VDJ recombination scenarios. In a later analysis, every TCR beta chain was defined by the combination of its CDR3 amino acid sequence and its V-gene family, and reads without a unique V-gene family were dropped. In a later analysis, 450 to 600 highly shared, low-generation-probability nucleotide sequences were removed to address suspected cross-contamination and a sequencing artifact. A later analysis calculated a clonal expansion index for each public chain from normalized within-repertoire ranks of inferred template counts. In a later analysis, generation probabilities were computed using a VDJ recombination model fitted to out-of-frame rearrangements, and the results were checked against IGoR. Hypergeometric tests were used in a later analysis to score TCR-TCR, TCR-HLA and TCR-CMV co-occurrence, with a repertoire-size bias correction applied to the TCR pairs. To estimate false discovery rates, a later analysis permuted the HLA or CMV assignments 20 times. In a later analysis, co-occurring TCRs were grouped using DBSCAN, and TCRdist sequence similarity was added for clustering within HLA-allele-positive subsets. Co-occurrence clustering excluded repertoires with fewer than 30,000 or more than 120,000 public chains, plus five with anomalous nucleotide sharing. TCRdb holds this immuneACCESS table with in-frame rearrangements only. Some clones are missing; in checked studies, unresolved V genes explain under half, and the rest has no known cause. That table supplies the V and J calls and clone size; D and trimming were determined from the DNA. The sample table contains 110,000 to 150,000 clones; only one count was recorded for 80% to 85% of them. The ten largest clonotypes hold approximately 1.1% of the sample.

The cohort consisted of some 670 healthy bone marrow donors. At the time of sampling, all cohort members were nominally healthy, though unrecorded immune exposures were likely present. The donor tested CMV seronegative, placing the donor among the 350 to 400 seronegative members of the cohort. Each donor provided a peripheral blood sample, and peripheral blood mononuclear cells were used for TCR beta sequencing. Genomic DNA was extracted from the blood cell samples with the Qiagen DNeasy Blood Extraction Kit. The CDR3 numbers 16 residues from cysteine through phenylalanine. CDR3 DNA only is kept here, 48 bases in frame from base 1. CDR1 MDHEN and CDR2 SYDVKM were looked up in the germline V gene. Cut back by 4 bases and 3 bases, the V and J ends lie 16 bases apart.

The sample consisted of PBMCs. This receptor was identified in a female donor in good health and CMV-seronegative. This receptor chain uses TRBV28 and TRBJ1-5; TRBD1 is a possible D gene, resting on 6 matching bases. CDR3 protein: CASSWRTGNHNQPQHF. In nucleotide form, the sequence is TGTGCCAGCAGTTGGAGAACAGGGAATCACAATCAGCCCCAGCATTTT.